Each of the 13 T cell receptor beta chains below was sequenced from the same sample in a study of cytomegalovirus exposure and HLA in healthy donors. In the PCR, 60 Vbeta and 13 Jbeta primers were used. Produced via immunoSEQ multiplex PCR; TCRdb's table is partial and in-frame only. The table includes fewer than 200,000 clones, over 65% detected once. The sample consisted of PBMCs. These receptors were taken from a female donor in good health and CMV-seronegative.

This chain uses TRBV7-2 with TRBJ2-7; no firm D call. This CDR3 contains 14 residues. CDR1 is SGHTA and CDR2 is FQGNSA in the germline V gene. V lost 1 base and J 0 bases, leaving 7 bases between the germline ends. CDR3 DNA: TGTGCCAGCAGCTTAGGTGGAGCCTCCTACGAGCAGTACTTC. Amino acids: CASSLGGASYEQYF.

The V call is TRBV4-2, the J call TRBJ2-1; D may be TRBD2 (5 bases). From germline, CDR1 is LGHNA and CDR2 YNFKEQ. The V and J ends lost 0 bases and 4 bases respectively, with 10 bases between them. The CDR3 length is 15 residues. The CDR3 here is CASSQEPSSYNEQFF. DNA of the CDR3: TGTGCCAGCAGCCAAGAGCCTAGCAGTTACAATGAGCAGTTCTTC.

V usage is TRBV28 and J usage is TRBJ2-7; 11 nucleotides line up with TRBD1. The germline gives CDR1 MDHEN, CDR2 SYDVKM. The CDR3 spans 15 residues. The V and J ends lost 3 bases and 7 bases, in that order; junction bases with no gene match: 8. CDR3 protein: CASSFWTGGVGEQYF. The CDR3 DNA sequence: TGTGCCAGCAGTTTCTGGACAGGGGGCGTGGGTGAGCAGTACTTC.

The chain carries TRBV7-3 and TRBJ2-1; tentative D call: TRBD2 (5 bases). This CDR3 is 14 amino acids long. The germline V gene encodes CDR1 SGHTA and CDR2 FQGTGA. Deletions cut 5 bases from V and 4 bases from J, with 12 bases between. CDR3 protein: CASSPGERYNEQFF. CDR3 DNA: TGTGCCAGCAGCCCCGGGGAGAGATACAATGAGCAGTTCTTC.

The chain joins TRBV11-3 to TRBJ2-1; 11 nucleotides line up with TRBD2. The length of the CDR3 is 16 residues. The trim removed 4 bases at V and 4 bases at J, leaving 6 bases unmatched. Germline CDR1 is SGHNT and CDR2 is YENEEA. The CDR3 DNA reads as TGTGCCAGCAGCTACCGAGGGACTAGCGGTTACAATGAGCAGTTCTTC. Translating gives CASSYRGTSGYNEQFF.

This clone was counted a few times. The V and J genes are TRBV2 and TRBJ1-1, with TRBD1 as a possible D gene (5 bases). Germline CDR1 SNHLY, CDR2 FYNNEI. The length of the CDR3 is 14 residues. V was pared by 5 bases and J by 4 bases, with 14 bases between. The CDR3 region has the DNA TGTGCCAGCAGTAGTTTATCAGGGTCCACTGAAGCTTTCTTT. Translated: CASSSLSGSTEAFF.

The table lists this clone with a few counts. The chain uses TRBV7-3 and TRBJ2-3; weak D call: TRBD2 (5 bases). The germline V gene has CDR1 SGHTA and CDR2 FQGTGA. The CDR3 has 12 amino acids. Trimming removed 5 bases at V and 6 bases at J, with 9 bases between. CDR3 residues: CASSDGEDTQYF. The CDR3 DNA is TGTGCCAGCAGCGATGGGGAGGATACGCAGTATTTT.

The chain employs TRBV10-3 and TRBJ1-1; 7 nucleotides agree with TRBD1. The germline CDR1 and CDR2 sequences are ENHRY and SYGVKD. V shed 6 bases and J 5 bases; nucleotides not matched to a gene: 12. The CDR3 is made up of 15 amino acids. CDR3 nucleotide sequence: TGTGCCATCAGGCCTCAGGGGGTCGGAGGGACTGAAGCTTTCTTT. Its translation: CAIRPQGVGGTEAFF.

The genes are TRBV5-4 and TRBJ2-7; 11 bases are shared with TRBD2. CDR3 length equals 16 residues. Germline loops: CDR1 SGHNT, CDR2 YYREEE (reference sequence). The V segment lost 3 bases and the J segment 4 bases; nucleotides outside the gene matches: 9. CDR3 protein: CASSSRSGGASYEQYF. Here the CDR3 DNA reads TGTGCCAGCAGCTCTCGTAGCGGGGGGGCGAGTTACGAGCAGTACTTC.

The chain has TRBV4-1 and TRBJ1-3; weak D call: TRBD1 (5 bases). Trimming pared 1 base from V and 2 bases from J, leaving 6 bases between. The CDR3 runs to 14 residues. Per germline, CDR1 MGHRA and CDR2 YSYEKL. The CDR3 here is CASSQGGAGNTIYF. The CDR3 bases are TGCGCCAGCAGCCAAGGGGGCGCTGGAAACACCATATATTTT.

The rearrangement joins TRBV5-4 to TRBJ2-2; TRBD1 matches at 7 bases. J was trimmed by 0 bases and V by 2 bases; bases with no gene match: 4. The CDR3 loop spans 16 amino acids. Germline CDR1 and CDR2: SGHNT and YYREEE (reference sequence). The DNA of the CDR3 is TGTGCCAGCAGCTTTTACAGGGGAGCGAACACCGGGGAGCTGTTTTTT. Translation: CASSFYRGANTGELFF.

This sequence joins TRBV7-2 and TRBJ2-1; TRBD2 matches at 11 bases. CDR1 is SGHTA and CDR2 is FQGNSA in the germline V gene. The CDR3 consists of 15 residues. Trimming took 3 bases from V and 4 from J; bases not matched to a gene: 2. The CDR3: CASSLTSGEYNEQFF. The DNA for the CDR3 is TGTGCCAGCAGCTTGACTAGCGGGGAATACAATGAGCAGTTCTTC.

The chain joins TRBV7-2 to TRBJ2-5; no reliable D call. The CDR3 consists of 14 residues. Looked up from germline, CDR1 is SGHTA and CDR2 is FQGNSA. V gave up 0 bases and J gave up 2 bases, with 7 bases separating them. The CDR3 loop is CASSLARVQETQYF. The CDR3, as DNA: TGTGCCAGCAGCTTAGCCCGGGTTCAAGAGACCCAGTACTTC. The variable domain in full, completed from reference TRBV7-2 and TRBJ2-5, reads GAGVSQSPSNKVTEKGKDVELRCDPISGHTALYWYRQSLGQGLEFLIYFQGNSAPDKSGLPSDRFSAERTGGSVSTLTIQRTQQEDSAVYLCASSLARVQETQYFGPGTRLLVL.